This T cell receptor (beta chain) was obtained from a study of vaccination and CD4 T cells after COVID-19. Remarks on this clonotype: What it binds is unknown.

Once obtained from cultured CD4+ T cells, the DNA was sequenced using the Oncomine TCR Beta short-read assay. TCRdb processed the PCR reads anew with MiXCR; each CDR3 protein has one entry. The data contain over 8,500 distinct CDR3 sequences, less than 70% of them seen just once; the ten biggest clones take up around 25%. Treatment reported: 10-day PBMC culture with coronavirus spike peptide pools or control peptides (ViraFEST assay). During the years 2011-2018, before the COVID-19 pandemic, the unexposed donor's CD4+ T cells were collected. The sequence derives from a human donor in good health. Material for sequencing was CD4+ T cells from blood, cultured in vitro.

The CDR3 region is CASASGGDIQYF. CDR3 nucleotides: TGTGCCAGTGCCTCGGGGGGCGACATTCAGTACTTC. The chain is built from TRBV19 and TRBJ2-4; tentative D call: TRBD2 (7 bases). With 8 bases removed from V and 8 bases from J, the gap between germline ends came to 13 bases. The CDR3 contains 12 residues. From germline, CDR1 is LNHDA and CDR2 SQIVND (reference sequence).